The rows below give T cell receptor beta chains drawn from one sample of a study of immune heterogeneity within non-small cell lung tumors. TCRdb recomputed calls from the multiplex PCR reads with MiXCR, one row per CDR3 protein. The sample yields approximately 20,000 distinct CDR3 sequences, about 25% seen once. The specimen sequenced was lung tumor tissue. These receptor sequences come from a man in his forties with non-small cell lung cancer. CDR3s include the opening cysteine and the closing phenylalanine or tryptophan. Fields, in order: CDR3 protein, CDR3 DNA, V gene, clone size, CDR3 length, J gene, D gene. D genes are given only for firm matches. Only part of the rows carry a size: once, few, many, or a class if the clone is expanded.

CASQHRTGGAEAFF	TGTGCCAGCCAACATCGGACAGGGGGCGCTGAAGCTTTCTTT	TRBV19	-	14	TRBJ1-1	TRBD1
CASSLGTDYNYGYTF	TGCGCCAGCAGCTTGGGGACAGACTATAACTATGGCTACACCTTC	TRBV5-1	many	15	TRBJ1-2	-
CASTPWGQGDFEQYF	TGTGCCAGCACCCCTTGGGGACAGGGTGATTTCGAGCAGTACTTC	TRBV7-9	-	15	TRBJ2-7	TRBD1
CASSPRTSGVRAGEQYF	TGTGCCAGCAGCCCAAGGACTAGCGGGGTGCGAGCGGGGGAGCAGTACTTC	TRBV13	medium-sized	17	TRBJ2-7	TRBD2
CSARTEKNTEAFF	TGCAGTGCTAGGACCGAGAAGAACACTGAAGCTTTCTTT	TRBV20-1	-	13	TRBJ1-1	-
CASSFGGPAMNTEAFF	TGTGCCAGCAGCTTTGGGGGGCCCGCCATGAACACTGAAGCTTTCTTT	TRBV12-3/TRBV12-4	many	16	TRBJ1-1	-
CASTGTGHGYTF	TGTGCCAGCACCGGGACAGGGCATGGCTACACCTTC	TRBV6-2/TRBV6-3	many	12	TRBJ1-2	TRBD1
CASSLEGQSSYEQYF	TGCGCCAGCAGCTTGGAGGGACAGAGCTCCTACGAGCAGTACTTC	TRBV5-1	many	15	TRBJ2-7	TRBD1
CASSSGLAGSEQYF	TGCGCCAGCAGCTCGGGACTAGCGGGAAGCGAGCAGTACTTC	TRBV5-1	few	14	TRBJ2-7	TRBD2
CASSEPGHRTGYTF	TGTGCCAGCAGTGAACCGGGACACCGGACGGGCTACACCTTC	TRBV6-1	many	14	TRBJ1-2	-
CSVPGQGVYGYTF	TGCAGCGTCCCGGGACAGGGAGTCTATGGCTACACCTTC	TRBV29-1	many	13	TRBJ1-2	TRBD1
CASSPQFSNSPLHF	TGTGCCAGCAGCCCGCAATTTAGCAATTCACCCCTCCACTTT	TRBV11-2	medium-sized	14	TRBJ1-6	-
CASKISGRDTEAFF	TGTGCCAGCAAGATTTCGGGCCGGGACACTGAAGCTTTCTTT	TRBV12-3/TRBV12-4	many	14	TRBJ1-1	-
CAPRRQGDTEAFF	TGCGCCCCCCGCCGACAGGGGGACACTGAAGCTTTCTTT	TRBV4-1	-	13	TRBJ1-1	TRBD1
CSAVNSQLGTRFNSPLHF	TGCAGTGCCGTCAATTCCCAATTAGGGACGAGGTTTAATTCACCCCTCCACTTT	TRBV20-1	-	18	TRBJ1-6	-
CASSLGTGGRQYF	TGTGCCAGCAGCTTGGGGACAGGGGGCCGGCAGTACTTC	TRBV5-6	few	13	TRBJ2-7	TRBD1
CASSLAGSSSGNTIYF	TGTGCCAGCAGCTTAGCGGGGTCCTCCTCTGGAAACACCATATATTTT	TRBV7-2	medium-sized	16	TRBJ1-3	-
CASSYSVSGTRRGSIYF	TGTGCCAGCAGTTATTCGGTTTCAGGGACTCGTCGTGGGTCCATATATTTT	TRBV6-6	many	17	TRBJ1-3	-
CASSQEGQGYEQYF	TGCGCCAGCAGCCAAGAGGGACAGGGGTACGAGCAGTACTTC	TRBV4-1	-	14	TRBJ2-7	TRBD1
CASSSGTQGTQYF	TGTGCCAGCAGTTCCGGGACCCAAGGGACCCAGTACTTC	TRBV6-5	-	13	TRBJ2-5	-
CASSEDGGVNTGELFF	TGCGCCAGCAGCGAGGATGGCGGGGTAAACACCGGGGAGCTGTTTTTT	TRBV4-3	many	16	TRBJ2-2	-
CSARKQENNSTLHF	TGCAGTGCTAGAAAACAGGAAAATAATTCAACCCTCCACTTT	TRBV20-1	-	14	TRBJ1-6	-
CASTLGGAPSQPQHF	TGTGCCAGTACCCTAGGGGGGGCGCCAAGTCAGCCCCAGCATTTT	TRBV19	many	15	TRBJ1-5	-
CASSQDHGPTEAFF	TGCGCCAGCAGCCAAGATCACGGACCCACTGAAGCTTTCTTT	TRBV4-1	-	14	TRBJ1-1	-
CASRTGTATYEQYF	TGCGCCAGCAGGACCGGGACAGCTACCTACGAGCAGTACTTC	TRBV5-1	many	14	TRBJ2-7	TRBD1
CSARSPGQENEKLFF	TGCAGTGCTAGATCACCGGGACAGGAGAATGAAAAACTGTTTTTT	TRBV20-1	many	15	TRBJ1-4	TRBD1
CASSQGGGEQFF	TGTGCCAGCAGCCAAGGGGGCGGTGAGCAGTTCTTC	TRBV4-2	many	12	TRBJ2-1	-
CASSYTSNTGELFF	TGTGCCAGCAGCTACACCAGTAACACCGGGGAGCTGTTTTTT	TRBV11-3	-	14	TRBJ2-2	-
CASSLDPPRPGGRTYYEQYF	TGTGCCAGCAGCTTAGATCCCCCTCGCCCGGGGGGGCGGACTTACTACGAGCAGTACTTC	TRBV11-2	-	20	TRBJ2-7	TRBD2
CASRKQGIGGYGYTF	TGCGCCAGCAGGAAGCAAGGGATTGGGGGTTATGGCTACACCTTC	TRBV5-1	medium-sized	15	TRBJ1-2	-
CASSPSGHGTDTGELFF	TGTGCCAGCAGTCCTTCGGGACACGGGACGGACACCGGGGAGCTGTTTTTT	TRBV6-1	medium-sized	17	TRBJ2-2	-
CAIGSGEQYF	TGTGCCATCGGTAGCGGGGAGCAGTACTTC	TRBV10-3	-	10	TRBJ2-7	TRBD2
CASSQDHSGRAGANVLTF	TGCGCCAGCAGCCAAGATCACAGCGGGAGGGCTGGGGCCAACGTCCTGACTTTC	TRBV4-1	few	18	TRBJ2-6	TRBD2
CSVVFDRLMNTEAFF	TGCAGCGTTGTTTTTGACAGACTCATGAACACTGAAGCTTTCTTT	TRBV29-1	many	15	TRBJ1-1	-
CASRPPSGDTQYF	TGTGCCAGCAGACCTCCTTCCGGGGATACGCAGTATTTT	TRBV11-2	many	13	TRBJ2-3	-
CASSLFPRTPYEQYF	TGTGCCAGCAGTTTATTCCCCAGGACGCCCTACGAGCAGTACTTC	TRBV27	medium-sized	15	TRBJ2-7	-
CASSDALLNTEAFF	TGTGCCAGCAGCGACGCACTCCTGAACACTGAAGCTTTCTTT	TRBV28	many	14	TRBJ1-1	-
CSARDKNEQFF	TGCAGTGCTAGAGATAAAAATGAGCAGTTCTTC	TRBV20-1	many	11	TRBJ2-1	-
CASSTGVQPQHF	TGTGCCAGCTCCACAGGGGTGCAGCCCCAGCATTTT	TRBV18	medium-sized	12	TRBJ1-5	TRBD1
CSARDVQGQETQYF	TGCAGTGCTAGAGATGTACAGGGCCAAGAGACCCAGTACTTC	TRBV20-1	-	14	TRBJ2-5	-
CASSAYEWGNTEAFF	TGTGCCAGCAGCGCCTACGAGTGGGGGAACACTGAAGCTTTCTTT	TRBV9	-	15	TRBJ1-1	-
CASSLLLTSGSKSEQFF	TGTGCCAGCAGCTTACTCCTAACTAGCGGGAGTAAAAGTGAGCAGTTCTTC	TRBV7-9	-	17	TRBJ2-1	TRBD2
CASSHNPGQGSHEQYF	TGCGCCAGCAGCCATAATCCGGGACAGGGGTCCCACGAGCAGTACTTC	TRBV4-1	many	16	TRBJ2-7	TRBD1
CASSLARSSYNEQFF	TGCGCCAGCAGCTTGGCCCGGAGCTCCTACAATGAGCAGTTCTTC	TRBV5-1	many	15	TRBJ2-1	-
CASSLQGHEQFF	TGTGCCAGCAGTTTGCAGGGACATGAGCAGTTCTTC	TRBV28	few	12	TRBJ2-1	-
CASRRTSGLSYNEQFF	TGTGCCAGCAGACGGACTAGCGGTTTATCCTACAATGAGCAGTTCTTC	TRBV6-2/TRBV6-3	large	16	TRBJ2-1	TRBD2
CASSLTLSEGNDEQYF	TGCGCCAGCAGCTTAACCCTGTCGGAGGGGAACGACGAGCAGTACTTC	TRBV5-1	-	16	TRBJ2-7	-
CASSFQGVETQYF	TGTGCTAGCAGCTTCCAGGGTGTGGAGACCCAGTACTTC	TRBV7-7	many	13	TRBJ2-5	-
CASSSPGLAGVYNEQFF	TGTGCCAGCAGTTCCCCGGGACTAGCGGGAGTCTACAATGAGCAGTTCTTC	TRBV6-2/TRBV6-3	many	17	TRBJ2-1	TRBD2
CASIVSGSSHNEQFF	TGTGCCAGCATCGTTAGCGGGAGTTCCCACAATGAGCAGTTCTTC	TRBV9	-	15	TRBJ2-1	TRBD2
CASSAGLFGEQFF	TGTGCCAGCAGCGCGGGACTTTTCGGCGAGCAGTTCTTC	TRBV7-9	-	13	TRBJ2-1	-
CASSTQGRGGKNIQYF	TGTGCCAGTAGCACACAGGGGCGAGGAGGCAAAAACATTCAGTACTTC	TRBV19	few	16	TRBJ2-4	TRBD1
CATSDLTAGEQFF	TGTGCCACCAGTGATTTAACAGCAGGAGAGCAGTTCTTC	TRBV24-1	many	13	TRBJ2-1	-
CASSLFVNYGYTF	TGCGCCAGCAGCCTCTTTGTTAACTATGGCTACACCTTC	TRBV4-3	few	13	TRBJ1-2	-
CASSLLSTGWVNGELFF	TGTGCCAGCAGCTTACTGTCGACAGGGTGGGTCAACGGGGAGCTGTTTTTT	TRBV7-6	many	17	TRBJ2-2	TRBD1
CASSQDRGWGDGTGELFF	TGTGCCAGCAGCCAAGATCGCGGGTGGGGCGACGGCACCGGGGAGCTGTTTTTT	TRBV3-1	many	18	TRBJ2-2	-